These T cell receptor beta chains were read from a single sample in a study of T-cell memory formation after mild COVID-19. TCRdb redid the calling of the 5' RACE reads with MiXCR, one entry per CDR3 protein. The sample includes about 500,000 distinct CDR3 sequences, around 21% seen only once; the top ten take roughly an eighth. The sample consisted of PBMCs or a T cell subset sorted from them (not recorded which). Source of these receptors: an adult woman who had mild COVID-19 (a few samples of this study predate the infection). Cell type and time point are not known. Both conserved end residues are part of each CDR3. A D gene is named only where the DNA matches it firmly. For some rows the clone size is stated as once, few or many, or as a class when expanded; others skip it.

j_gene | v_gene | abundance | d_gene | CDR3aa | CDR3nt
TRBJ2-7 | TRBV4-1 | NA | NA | CASSQGLDRTYEQYF | TGCGCCAGCAGCCAAGGGCTAGATCGTACCTACGAGCAGTACTTC
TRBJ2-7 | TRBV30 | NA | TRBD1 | CAWSGREFGDRVYEQYF | TGTGCCTGGAGTGGCCGAGAGTTCGGGGACAGGGTCTACGAGCAGTACTTC
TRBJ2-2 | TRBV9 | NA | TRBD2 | CASSPKMEGLAGRPGELFF | TGTGCCAGCAGCCCCAAAATGGAGGGACTAGCGGGGCGTCCCGGGGAGCTGTTTTTT
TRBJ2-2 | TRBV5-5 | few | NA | CASSLSARDNTGELFF | TGTGCCAGCAGCTTGAGTGCCCGGGACAACACCGGGGAGCTGTTTTTT
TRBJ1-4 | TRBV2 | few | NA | CASNGEKETNEKLFF | TGTGCCAGCAATGGGGAGAAGGAAACTAATGAAAAACTGTTTTTT
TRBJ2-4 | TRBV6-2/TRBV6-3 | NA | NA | CASSYRLDTVGIQYF | TGTGCCAGCAGTTACCGACTAGACACCGTCGGCATTCAGTACTTC
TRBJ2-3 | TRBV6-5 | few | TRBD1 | CASSYSGTGGSDTQYF | TGTGCCAGCAGTTACTCGGGGACAGGGGGATCAGATACGCAGTATTTT
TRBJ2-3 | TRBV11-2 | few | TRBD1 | CASTPPGQGVDTQYF | TGTGCCAGCACCCCCCCCGGGCAGGGGGTAGATACGCAGTATTTT
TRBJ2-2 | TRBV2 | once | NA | CASKGRGPTGELFF | TGTGCCAGCAAAGGCAGGGGCCCAACCGGGGAGCTGTTTTTT
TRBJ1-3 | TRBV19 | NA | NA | CASSSPLGPDNTIYF | TGTGCCAGTAGCTCTCCCCTCGGCCCCGATAACACCATATATTTT
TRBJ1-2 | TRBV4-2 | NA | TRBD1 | CASSQRTGWRGYTF | TGTGCCAGCAGCCAAAGGACAGGGTGGCGGGGCTACACCTTC
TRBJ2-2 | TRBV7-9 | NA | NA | CASSPTENTGELFF | TGTGCCAGCAGCCCCACAGAGAACACCGGGGAGCTGTTTTTT
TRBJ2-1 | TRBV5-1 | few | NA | CASSLLSLGYGEQFF | TGCGCCAGCAGCTTGCTCTCCCTGGGGTATGGTGAGCAGTTCTTC
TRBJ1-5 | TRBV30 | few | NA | CAWSVSGERGQPQHF | TGTGCCTGGAGTGTATCCGGGGAACGAGGTCAGCCCCAGCATTTT
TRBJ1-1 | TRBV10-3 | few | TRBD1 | CAISVQGGGTEAFF | TGTGCCATCAGTGTTCAAGGGGGCGGCACTGAAGCTTTCTTT
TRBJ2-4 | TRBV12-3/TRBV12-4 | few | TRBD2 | CASSLGALAGSKNIQYF | TGTGCCAGCAGTTTAGGTGCGCTAGCGGGATCCAAAAACATTCAGTACTTC
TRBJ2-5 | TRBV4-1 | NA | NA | CASSLPQGRRETQYF | TGCGCCAGCAGCCTTCCCCAGGGGCGTCGGGAGACCCAGTACTTC
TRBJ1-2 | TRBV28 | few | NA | CASSLLAHPNYGYTF | TGTGCCAGCAGTTTGTTGGCTCACCCTAACTATGGCTACACCTTC
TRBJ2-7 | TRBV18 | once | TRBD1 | CASSPGGQGEQYF | TGTGCCAGCTCACCGGGTGGACAGGGCGAGCAGTACTTC
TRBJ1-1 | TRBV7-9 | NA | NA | CASSSLRQFQETEAFF | TGTGCCAGCAGCTCCCTCCGACAGTTCCAGGAGACTGAAGCTTTCTTT
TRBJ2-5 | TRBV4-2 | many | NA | CASSQDQLATETQYF | TGTGCCAGCAGCCAAGATCAGCTAGCGACAGAGACCCAGTACTTC
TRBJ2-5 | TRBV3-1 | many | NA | CASSQLETQYF | TGTGCCAGCAGCCAGCTAGAGACCCAGTACTTC
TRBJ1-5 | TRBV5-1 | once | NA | CASSASVGQPQHF | TGCGCCAGCAGCGCCTCCGTGGGACAGCCCCAGCATTTT
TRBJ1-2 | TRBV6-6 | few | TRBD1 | CASIDRGSYGYTF | TGTGCCAGCATTGACAGGGGGTCCTATGGCTACACCTTC
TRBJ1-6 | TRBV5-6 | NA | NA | CASSPRWGSTQSNSPLHF | TGTGCCAGCAGCCCCCGGTGGGGATCAACCCAAAGTAATTCACCCCTCCACTTT
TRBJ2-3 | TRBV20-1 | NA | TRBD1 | CSAPGYRQGYADTQYF | TGCAGTGCTCCGGGCTATAGACAGGGTTATGCGGATACGCAGTATTTT
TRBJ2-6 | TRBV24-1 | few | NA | CATSDFQSSGANVLTF | TGTGCCACCAGTGATTTTCAGTCCTCTGGGGCCAACGTCCTGACTTTC
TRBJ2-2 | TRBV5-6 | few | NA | CASRLRGATGELFF | TGTGCCAGCAGATTAAGGGGCGCGACCGGGGAGCTGTTTTTT
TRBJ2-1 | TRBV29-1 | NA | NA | CSVSPRGRYNEQFF | TGCAGCGTAAGTCCTCGGGGCCGTTACAATGAGCAGTTCTTC
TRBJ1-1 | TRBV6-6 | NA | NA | CASSYSPTLTILNTEAFF | TGTGCCAGCAGTTACTCGCCCACCCTCACGATACTGAACACTGAAGCTTTCTTT
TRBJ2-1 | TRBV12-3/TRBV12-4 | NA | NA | CASSIRTEPYNEQFF | TGTGCCAGCAGTATAAGGACTGAACCCTACAATGAGCAGTTCTTC
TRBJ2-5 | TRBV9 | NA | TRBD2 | CASSAGLAGGLETQYF | TGTGCCAGCAGCGCCGGACTAGCGGGAGGGTTGGAGACCCAGTACTTC
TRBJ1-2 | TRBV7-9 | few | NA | CASSPRRVGGYTF | TGTGCCAGCAGCCCCCGGAGGGTTGGTGGCTACACCTTC
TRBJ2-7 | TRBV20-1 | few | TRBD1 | CSARDTDAGMKVGGPIYEQYF | TGCAGTGCTAGAGATACGGATGCAGGAATGAAAGTAGGGGGCCCCATTTACGAGCAGTACTTC
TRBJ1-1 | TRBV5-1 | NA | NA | CASSSAGANTEAFF | TGCGCCAGCAGCTCTGCCGGGGCGAACACTGAAGCTTTCTTT
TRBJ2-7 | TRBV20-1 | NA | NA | CSARPGSPTVSYEQYF | TGCAGTGCTAGACCGGGATCCCCGACAGTGTCCTACGAGCAGTACTTC
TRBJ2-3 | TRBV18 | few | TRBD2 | CASSPRLAGGRDTQYF | TGTGCCAGCTCACCCCGACTAGCGGGGGGGCGGGATACGCAGTATTTT
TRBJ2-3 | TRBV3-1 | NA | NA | CASSQIEDTQYF | TGTGCCAGCAGCCAAATAGAGGATACGCAGTATTTT
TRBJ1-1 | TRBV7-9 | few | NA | CASVTGLGAFF | TGTGCCAGCGTGACGGGGCTGGGGGCTTTCTTT
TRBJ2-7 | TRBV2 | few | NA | CASSNWDVTSYEQYF | TGTGCCAGCAGTAATTGGGACGTCACCAGTTACGAGCAGTACTTC